Following are 19 T cell receptor beta chains from one sample sequenced in a study of blood T cell repertoires in COVID-19 (dated by TCRdb to the early 2020s). Libraries were made using the immunoSEQ multiplex PCR assay. TCRdb took this table from immuneACCESS and kept in-frame rearrangements with V and J called. Such tables lack part of the clones; where checked against another copy, unresolved V genes explain under half of the gap, and the rest is unexplained. Recorded for this sample are around 100,000 clones; roughly 85% of them occurred a single time. Jointly, the top ten make up less than 35% of the sample. Sequenced sample: peripheral blood. These receptors all stem from a man between 65 and 85 years old with active or convalescent COVID-19.

The V gene is TRBV5-1, the J gene TRBJ1-1, with D possibly TRBD1 on 5 matching bases. Germline CDR1 reads SGHRS; CDR2 reads YFSETQ. The CDR3 loop spans 13 amino acids. V was shortened by 7 bases and J by 3 bases, with 13 bases between the two germline ends. The DNA of the CDR3 is TGCGCCAGCTCGAAACAGGAGTACACTGAAGCTTTCTTT. Translating it yields CASSKQEYTEAFF.

This sequence joins TRBV4-1 and TRBJ1-2; no clear D. Germline loops: CDR1 MGHRA, CDR2 YSYEKL. The CDR3 extends over 15 amino acids. V was trimmed by 4 bases and J by 4 bases, leaving 16 bases between them. CDR3: CASSPRSSLSYGYTF. In DNA form, the CDR3 reads TGCGCCAGCAGCCCAAGAAGTAGTCTAAGCTATGGCTACACCTTC.

The chain links TRBV18 to TRBJ1-5; 7 bases are a match to TRBD1. The CDR3 runs to 13 residues. V shed 2 bases, J shed 6 bases, and the junction held 1 base outside the gene matches. The germline CDR1 and CDR2 sequences are KGHSH and LQKENI. CDR3 in DNA: TGTGCCAGCTCACCAGACAGGGTTCAGCCCCAGCATTTT. This encodes CASSPDRVQPQHF.

The V gene is TRBV24-1, the J gene TRBJ1-5; tentative D call: TRBD1 (6 bases). This CDR3 region has 15 residues. CDR1 KGHDR and CDR2 SFDVKD come from the germline V gene. V dropped 5 bases and J dropped 6 bases, with 16 bases sitting between them. The CDR3 nucleotides read TGTGCCACCAGTGCCGCGGGGGCTGTAAGTCAGCCCCAGCATTTT. Residues: CATSAAGAVSQPQHF.

This clone came up a few times. The chain joins TRBV7-8 to TRBJ1-5, with D unresolved. The CDR3 runs 14 residues. V gave up 0 bases and J gave up 3 bases, with 6 bases separating them. The germline V gene encodes CDR1 SGHVS and CDR2 FQNEAQ. The CDR3 is CASSLAAPNQPQHF. CDR3 in DNA: TGTGCCAGCAGCTTAGCGGCCCCCAATCAGCCCCAGCATTTT.

The chain employs TRBV18 and TRBJ2-5; 7 bases agree with TRBD2. The CDR3 spans 12 residues. Germline V gene sequence: CDR1 KGHSH, CDR2 LQKENI. The V gene end was trimmed by 6 bases and the J gene end by 4 bases; junction bases not matched to a gene: 2. CDR3: CASSSGGETQYF. The CDR3 region has the DNA TGTGCCAGCTCCTCGGGGGGAGAGACCCAGTACTTC.

In this sample, this clone turned up once. The V and J genes are TRBV12-1 and TRBJ2-3; the tabulated D call, TRBD2, remains unverified against the DNA. TRBV12-1 is annotated as a pseudogene. CDR3 length: 14 amino acids. The CDR3 nucleotides read TGTGCCAGCAGCCCTCCCACTAGCGCAGATACGCAGTATTTT. Translated, it gives CASSPPTSADTQYF.

This clone was seen only once. The chain couples TRBV24-1 to TRBJ2-6; 10 bases are a match to TRBD1. The length of the CDR3 is 19 residues. Germline V gene lookup returns CDR1 KGHDR and CDR2 SFDVKD. Trimming removed 2 bases from V and 0 bases from J; junction bases left unmatched: 6. In DNA, the CDR3 is TGTGCCACCAGTGATTCCTCGACAGGGGGCTCCTCTGGGGCCAACGTCCTGACTTTC. It translates to CATSDSSTGGSSGANVLTF.

The chain has TRBV24-1 and TRBJ1-5; 8 bases map to TRBD1. Germline V gene data show CDR1 as KGHDR and CDR2 as SFDVKD. The V segment lost 5 bases and the J segment 6 bases; nucleotides outside the gene matches: 5. This CDR3 contains 14 residues. CDR3 protein: CATSASDRGQPQHF. CDR3 sequence (DNA): TGTGCCACCAGTGCCTCCGACAGGGGTCAGCCCCAGCATTTT.

The rearrangement links TRBV4-1 to TRBJ2-1; D is unresolved. The CDR3 is 15 amino acids. The germline gives CDR1 MGHRA, CDR2 YSYEKL. V dropped 0 bases and J dropped 3 bases, with 9 bases sitting between them. CDR3 protein: CASSQEAHSYNEQFF. DNA of the CDR3: TGCGCCAGCAGCCAAGAGGCGCACAGCTACAATGAGCAGTTCTTC.

The CDR3 spells CASSAGQTQDTGELFF. CDR3 sequence (DNA): TGTGCCAGCAGCGCCGGACAGACCCAGGACACCGGGGAGCTGTTTTTT. This chain connects TRBV5-5 to TRBJ2-2; TRBD1 is a possible D gene (6 bases). The germline CDR1 and CDR2 sequences are SGHKS and YYEKEE (reference sequence). Trimming took 4 bases from V and 3 from J, leaving 16 bases between them. CDR3 length: 16 residues.

The rearrangement joins TRBV2 to TRBJ1-1; 10 positions match TRBD1. The CDR3 has 15 residues. V dropped 8 bases and J dropped 3; count of bases not matched to a gene: 9. Germline values: CDR1 SNHLY, CDR2 FYNNEI. This CDR3 reads CASFRDRGRDTEAFF. CDR3 nucleotide sequence: TGTGCCAGCTTCCGAGACAGGGGGCGAGACACTGAAGCTTTCTTT.

J is TRBJ2-5 and V is TRBV27, with D possibly being TRBD1 (5 bases). The CDR3 has 16 amino acids. The ends were cut back, 5 bases at V and 4 bases at J, with 20 bases in the middle. Germline CDR1 MNHEY, CDR2 SMNVEV (reference sequence). The CDR3 sequence: CASSPTYFGAPETQYF. In nucleotides, the CDR3 is TGTGCCAGCAGTCCAACATACTTTGGGGCCCCAGAGACCCAGTACTTC.

This clone was observed a handful of times. The rearrangement joins TRBV7-9 to TRBJ2-7, with D unclear. Trimming left V 5 bases short and J 3 bases short, with 5 bases between. CDR1 and CDR2 (germline): SEHNR, FQNEAQ (reference sequence). The CDR3 totals 11 residues. The CDR3 DNA sequence: TGTGCCAGCAGCCCCCTCTACGAGCAGTACTTC. Translating gives CASSPLYEQYF.

This chain links TRBV7-3 with TRBJ1-1; 9 bases fit TRBD1. The V and J ends lost 3 bases and 1 base, in that order; junction bases with no gene match: 3. Germline assignment: CDR1 SGHTA and CDR2 FQGTGA. The CDR3 covers 15 residues. The DNA of the CDR3 is TGTGCCAGCAGCTTGACAGGGGGGACGAACACTGAAGCTTTCTTT. It is translated as CASSLTGGTNTEAFF.

The rearrangement links TRBV28 to TRBJ2-2; possible D gene TRBD1, 6 bases. The CDR3 sequence is 18 residues long. V was cut by 5 bases and J by 0 bases, with 19 bases left in between. Germline lookup yields CDR1 MDHEN and CDR2 SYDVKM. Here the CDR3 reads CASSPRTALSANTGELFF. The DNA for the CDR3 is TGTGCCAGCAGTCCTCGGACAGCTTTAAGCGCGAACACCGGGGAGCTGTTTTTT.

The genes are TRBV19 and TRBJ2-7; the D gene is possibly TRBD2 (5 bases). The CDR3 extends over 13 amino acids. Germline V lookup: CDR1 LNHDA, CDR2 SQIVND (reference sequence). V gave up 3 bases and J gave up 6 bases, with 12 bases separating them. CDR3 sequence (DNA): TGTGCCAGTAGTATGACGATAAGCGGCGAGCAGTACTTC. Translation gives CASSMTISGEQYF.

This chain connects TRBV19 to TRBJ1-1; 9 positions agree with TRBD1. From germline, CDR1 is LNHDA and CDR2 SQIVND (reference sequence). The CDR3 contains 14 residues. Losses at the gene ends were 3 bases for V and 4 bases for J; bases not matched to a gene: 3. The CDR3 coding sequence is TGTGCCAGTAGTATTTTGGGACAGGGCACTGAAGCTTTCTTT. It encodes CASSILGQGTEAFF.

This clone occurred a few times. J is TRBJ1-1 and V is TRBV27; D unresolved. V lost 8 bases and J lost 0, with 16 bases in between. Per germline, CDR1 MNHEY and CDR2 SMNVEV (reference sequence). The CDR3 has 15 residues. DNA for the CDR3: TGTGCCAGCGGATTGGGCAAGCTAATGAACACTGAAGCTTTCTTT. This translates into CASGLGKLMNTEAFF.